The 14 T cell receptor beta chains below were found in one sample sequenced in a study of type 1 regulatory T cells. No cognate antigen is known for these TCRs. TCRdb reprocessed the reads via MiXCR and lists one record per CDR3 protein. The sample records roughly 67,000 distinct CDR3 sequences, about 60% being singletons. The specimen was cultured T cells, either the whole culture or a sorted T cell fraction (not recorded which). Subset denoted: Tr1-enriched cell product generated in vitro against host alloantigens. These TCRs come from a human donor in good health.

The chain joins TRBV25-1 to TRBJ2-1; 8 bases match TRBD1. The germline CDR1 and CDR2 sequences are MGHDK and SYGVNS. The V and J ends lost 4 bases and 4 bases, in that order; junction bases with no gene match: 6. The CDR3 totals 15 residues. The CDR3 DNA sequence: TGTGCCAGCAGTGTACCGGGACAGGCATACAATGAGCAGTTCTTC. Amino acids: CASSVPGQAYNEQFF.

The chain combines TRBV12-3 or TRBV12-4 with TRBJ2-7, with D unclear. The V end lost 0 bases, the J end lost 2 bases, and 17 bases lay between the germline ends. This CDR3 comprises 17 residues. The CDR3 reads CASSLALRGYKTYEQYF. The CDR3 region has the DNA TGTGCCAGCAGTTTAGCGCTCCGTGGTTACAAGACCTACGAGCAGTACTTC.

V and J are TRBV6-1 and TRBJ2-1; TRBD2 matches at 12 bases. The CDR3 is 15 residues long. In germline, CDR1 is MNHNS, CDR2 SASEGT. The V and J ends lost 5 bases and 8 bases, in that order; junction bases with no gene match: 7. DNA of the CDR3: TGTGCCAGCAGTCCAATCAGACTAGCGGGAGATGAGCAGTTCTTC. It is translated as CASSPIRLAGDEQFF.

The gene calls are TRBV7-2 and TRBJ2-3, with D unresolved. V was cut by 1 base and J by 1 base, with 15 bases left in between. The length of the CDR3 is 17 residues. Germline-derived CDR1 and CDR2 are SGHTA and FQGNSA. The CDR3 here is CASSLVSVAPRTDTQYF. CDR3 nucleotides: TGTGCCAGCAGCTTAGTGTCGGTCGCACCCCGCACAGATACGCAGTATTTT.

The CDR3 reads CASSSSLETQYF. The DNA for the CDR3 is TGTGCCAGCAGTTCTTCTTTAGAGACCCAGTACTTC. This chain joins TRBV13 and TRBJ2-5; D is uncertain. This CDR3 has 12 residues. Trimming pared 6 bases from V and 4 bases from J, leaving 9 bases between. Germline CDR1 reads PRHDT; CDR2 reads FYEKMQ (reference sequence).

The chain links TRBV7-2 to TRBJ1-5; perhaps TRBD1 as D (6 bases). The V end lost 6 bases, the J end lost 4 bases, and 10 bases lay between the germline ends. This CDR3 has 13 amino acids. Per the germline V gene, CDR1 is SGHTA and CDR2 is FQGNSA. The CDR3 is CASSVQGNQPQHF. CDR3 nucleotides: TGTGCCAGCAGTGTACAGGGTAATCAGCCCCAGCATTTT.

The chain employs TRBV20-1 and TRBJ2-7; D gene uncertain. Germline V gene sequence: CDR1 DFQATT, CDR2 SNEGSKA (reference sequence). V was cut by 0 bases and J by 9 bases, with 12 bases left in between. The CDR3 totals 12 residues. Here the CDR3 reads CSAREETMVQYF. The CDR3 coding sequence is TGCAGTGCTAGAGAGGAGACCATGGTGCAGTACTTC.

This sequence joins TRBV7-6 and TRBJ2-1; D uncertain. The V end lost 1 base, the J end lost 5 bases, and 6 bases lay between the germline ends. CDR1 is SGHVS and CDR2 is FNYEAQ in the germline V gene. The CDR3 has 13 residues. The CDR3 region is CASSLGLDNEQFF. The CDR3 DNA follows: TGTGCCAGCAGCTTAGGGCTCGACAATGAGCAGTTCTTC.

The chain links TRBV20-1 to TRBJ2-2; D gene unclear. The CDR3 covers 11 residues. Germline CDR1 DFQATT, CDR2 SNEGSKA (reference sequence). Deletions cut 6 bases from V and 5 bases from J, with 7 bases between. The CDR3 loop reads CSADGTGELFF. The DNA for the CDR3 is TGCAGTGCCGACGGAACCGGGGAGCTGTTTTTT.

This clonotype was observed a few times. This chain uses TRBV7-9 with TRBJ2-5; D remains ambiguous. Trimming took off 3 bases at V and 2 bases at J, with 10 bases between the two ends. This CDR3 is built from 14 residues. Germline loops: CDR1 SEHNR, CDR2 FQNEAQ (reference sequence). The CDR3 loop is CASSFLALQETQYF. The CDR3 DNA follows: TGTGCCAGCAGCTTCTTAGCCTTACAAGAGACCCAGTACTTC.

The rearrangement links TRBV6-2 or TRBV6-3 to TRBJ2-1; 7 positions match TRBD1. The V gene's germline CDR1 is MNHEY and CDR2 SVGEGT. The CDR3 spans 13 residues. V gave up 6 bases and J gave up 6 bases; unmatched junction bases: 5. The CDR3 DNA sequence: TGTGCCAGCAGACGGGACAGCTCCAATGAGCAGTTCTTC. This encodes CASRRDSSNEQFF.

Regarding this clonotype: The junction departs from the called germline gene at one end, perhaps through a read error. The chain links TRBV3-1 to TRBJ2-3, with D perhaps TRBD2 (5 bases). The germline V gene encodes CDR1 LGHDT and CDR2 YNNKEL (reference sequence). The CDR3 totals 14 residues. CDR3 residues: CANSQAGSTDTQYF. CDR3 nucleotides: TGTGCCAACAGCCAGGCGGGCAGTACAGATACGCAGTATTTT.

The rearrangement links TRBV19 to TRBJ2-7, with 14 bases matching TRBD2. J lost 3 bases, V lost 6 bases, and 4 bases had no gene match. The germline gives CDR1 LNHDA, CDR2 SQIVND (reference sequence). This CDR3 is built from 15 residues. The CDR3 region is CASSRLAGGHYEQYF. CDR3 nucleotide sequence: TGTGCCAGTAGCAGACTAGCGGGAGGGCACTACGAGCAGTACTTC.

Comments on this clonotype: Germline and junction disagree at one end, which may indicate a read error. This chain connects TRBV7-2 to TRBJ2-5, with D perhaps given as TRBD1 or TRBD2 (5 bases each). Germline values: CDR1 SGHTA, CDR2 FQGNSA. CDR3 size: 12 residues. DNA of the CDR3: TGTGCCAACAGCTGGGGGCAAGAGACCCAGTACTTC. Translated, it gives CANSWGQETQYF.